This TCR beta chain is drawn from a study of long-term antiretroviral therapy in people with HIV. The study's findings and limits: The repertoire was dominated at all time points by clones expanded before ART. Older ART regimens may have been in use when blood was drawn between about 2004 and 2018.

With survey level as its setting, the immunoSEQ assay was v3.0. Assay used: immunoSEQ multiplex PCR; TCRdb lists only in-frame clones, some missing. The sample has just under 20,000 clones; around three quarters are singletons. Every single participant having HIV got treatment inside the United States. Held in samples before DNA extraction were roughly 1-10 million cryopreserved PBMC. This clone was picked up a small number of times. Its antigen remains unidentified. Between the trimmed V and J ends, which lost 3 bases and 0 bases, there was a span of 3 bases. CDR1 LNHDA and CDR2 SQIVND come from the germline V gene (reference sequence). This CDR3 contains 13 residues.

The sample was unsorted PBMCs, taken 0.5 years before starting antiretroviral therapy. The sequence came from a man aged 18 to 29 with HIV. The chain links TRBV19 to TRBJ1-3, with D hard to call. CDR3 protein: CASSISSGNTIYF. CDR3 nucleotides: TGTGCCAGTAGTATCTCCTCTGGAAACACCATATATTTT.